A single sample gave rise to the 32 T cell receptor beta chains below, sequenced in a study of PD-L1 blockade in urothelial cancer. Data came from immunoSEQ multiplex PCR; TCRdb stores just in-frame clones and leaves some out. This table holds about 40,000 clones, approximately 83% found once. The material sequenced was PBMCs, taken around atezolizumab (anti-PD-L1) treatment. The receptors were sampled from a man between 60 and 75 years old with urothelial cancer.

The chain carries TRBV28 and TRBJ1-4; 7 positions agree with TRBD1. This CDR3 has 15 amino acids. V was pared by 5 bases and J by 6 bases, with 9 bases of the junction left unmatched. The V gene's germline CDR1 is MDHEN and CDR2 SYDVKM. The CDR3 loop is CASSKPGQRYEKLFF. The CDR3 DNA reads TGTGCCAGCAGTAAACCGGGACAGCGTTATGAAAAACTGTTTTTT. Combining the CDR3 with reference TRBV28 and TRBJ1-4 gives the whole variable domain DVKVTQSSRYLVKRTGEKVFLECVQDMDHENMFWYRQDPGLGLRLIYFSYDVKMKEKGDIPEGYSVSREKKERFSLILESASTNQTSMYLCASSKPGQRYEKLFFGSGTQLSVL.

This chain's CDR3 is CASSPPRGDLSYEQYF. The CDR3 DNA is TGTGCCAGCAGTCCCCCCAGGGGGGATCTCTCCTACGAGCAGTACTTC. The chain recombines TRBV28 with TRBJ2-7; D may be TRBD1 (7 bases). Germline lookup yields CDR1 MDHEN and CDR2 SYDVKM. The CDR3 runs 16 residues. V lost 5 bases and J 0 bases, leaving 17 bases between the germline ends.

The chain recombines TRBV7-2 with TRBJ2-1; D is possibly TRBD1 (5 bases). The V gene's germline CDR1 is SGHTA and CDR2 FQGNSA. V gave up 5 bases and J gave up 6 bases, with 11 bases separating them. The CDR3 sequence is 13 residues long. In nucleotides, the CDR3 is TGTGCCAGCAGCGGCCCAGGGTCCAATGAGCAGTTCTTC. Translated, it gives CASSGPGSNEQFF.

The J gene is TRBJ1-5, the V gene TRBV5-1; the D gene is possibly TRBD1 (6 bases). Trimming left V 0 bases short and J 3 bases short, with 13 bases between. The CDR3 is 16 amino acids. The germline CDR1 and CDR2 sequences are SGHRS and YFSETQ. Here the CDR3 reads CASSLGVGGDNQPQHF. The CDR3, as DNA: TGCGCCAGCAGCTTGGGTGTTGGGGGCGACAATCAGCCCCAGCATTTT.

This clone has just one count. The chain uses TRBV7-9 and TRBJ1-1; no firm D call. This CDR3 is built from 17 residues. The germline V gene has CDR1 SEHNR and CDR2 FQNEAQ (reference sequence). The ends were cut back, 0 bases at V and 0 bases at J, with 14 bases in the middle. The CDR3 is CASSLAQTTRLNTEAFF. CDR3 sequence (DNA): TGTGCCAGCAGCTTAGCGCAAACGACACGACTGAACACTGAAGCTTTCTTT.

The chain has TRBV9 and TRBJ2-3; D possibly corresponds to TRBD2 (6 bases). The CDR3 totals 15 residues. Germline V gene lookup returns CDR1 SGDLS and CDR2 YYNGEE. V lost 0 bases, J lost 2 bases, and 10 bases lay in between. The CDR3 nucleotides are TGTGCCAGCAGCGTAGGTGGGGGGAACACAGATACGCAGTATTTT. Protein: CASSVGGGNTDTQYF.

J is TRBJ2-7 and V is TRBV30; tentative D call: TRBD1 (6 bases). The V and J ends lost 4 bases and 1 base respectively, with 17 bases between them. Germline V gene sequence: CDR1 GTSNPN, CDR2 SVGIG (reference sequence). This CDR3 has 15 residues. The CDR3 here is CAWTGQAYGSYEQYF. The DNA for the CDR3 is TGTGCCTGGACGGGACAAGCCTATGGGTCCTACGAGCAGTACTTC. Full variable domain (missing parts from reference TRBV30 and TRBJ2-7): SQTIHQWPATLVQPVGSPLSLECTVEGTSNPNLYWYRQAAGRGLQLLFYSVGIGQISSEVPQNLSASRPQDRQFILSSKKLLLSDSGFYLCAWTGQAYGSYEQYFGPGTRLTVT.

V and J are TRBV28 and TRBJ1-2; D remains ambiguous. Germline V gene lookup returns CDR1 MDHEN and CDR2 SYDVKM. Deletions cut 6 bases from V and 8 bases from J, with 22 bases between. The CDR3 is made up of 15 amino acids. CDR3 sequence: CASRGPVGFLGGYTF. The CDR3 coding sequence is TGTGCCAGCAGGGGTCCGGTCGGGTTCCTTGGGGGCTACACCTTC.

This chain uses TRBV28 with TRBJ1-5; D gene unclear. The CDR3 loop spans 12 amino acids. V was trimmed by 7 bases and J by 4 bases, leaving 8 bases between them. Per germline, CDR1 MDHEN and CDR2 SYDVKM. The DNA for the CDR3 is TGTGCCAGCACCTCTACGAATCAGCCCCAGCATTTT. This translates into CASTSTNQPQHF.

The J gene is TRBJ2-7, the V gene TRBV7-2; D remains ambiguous. Germline values: CDR1 SGHTA, CDR2 FQGNSA. With 1 base removed from V and 7 bases from J, the gap between germline ends came to 11 bases. The CDR3 covers 13 residues. The CDR3, as DNA: TGTGCCAGCAGCTTAGACCCAGGTTGGGAGCAGTACTTC. It is translated as CASSLDPGWEQYF. The full variable domain, with the rest looked up from reference TRBV7-2 and TRBJ2-7, is GAGVSQSPSNKVTEKGKDVELRCDPISGHTALYWYRQSLGQGLEFLIYFQGNSAPDKSGLPSDRFSAERTGGSVSTLTIQRTQQEDSAVYLCASSLDPGWEQYFGPGTRLTVT.

The V call is TRBV7-8, the J call TRBJ1-5, with D tentatively TRBD1 (5 bases). The germline V and J ends were trimmed by 1 base and 7 bases, with 14 bases remaining between them. Germline-derived CDR1 and CDR2 are SGHVS and FQNEAQ. CDR3 length: 15 amino acids. This CDR3 reads CASSLVGGSGQPQHF. In DNA form, the CDR3 reads TGTGCCAGCAGCTTAGTCGGGGGATCAGGCCAGCCCCAGCATTTT.

The chain carries TRBV9 and TRBJ2-7; TRBD1 agrees at 11 bases. The CDR3 totals 15 residues. Germline V CDR1 and CDR2: SGDLS, YYNGEE. V lost 4 bases, J lost 0 bases, and 3 bases stayed unmatched. The CDR3 sequence: CASSPGTGGSYEQYF. As DNA, the CDR3 is TGTGCCAGCAGCCCCGGGACAGGGGGCTCCTACGAGCAGTACTTC.

The chain carries TRBV30 and TRBJ2-7; possible D gene TRBD2, 5 bases. CDR3 length: 13 amino acids. Germline V gene lookup returns CDR1 GTSNPN and CDR2 SVGIG (reference sequence). Trimming stripped 5 bases from V and 2 bases from J, with 13 bases between. CDR3 residues: CAWGSRTPYEQYF. CDR3 in DNA: TGTGCCTGGGGGAGTAGGACGCCCTACGAGCAGTACTTC.

A single count supports this clone. The gene calls are TRBV6-5 and TRBJ2-7, with TRBD2 matching 7 bases. V trimming: 3 bases; J trimming: 1 base; junction bases outside the gene matches: 6. The CDR3 has 15 residues. From germline, CDR1 is MNHEY and CDR2 SVGAGI. CDR3 amino acids: CASSYREGGSYEQYF. The DNA for the CDR3 is TGTGCCAGCAGTTATCGCGAGGGAGGGTCCTACGAGCAGTACTTC.

This chain uses TRBV7-2 with TRBJ2-3; 7 positions agree with TRBD1. The CDR3 runs 14 residues. CDR1 and CDR2 (germline): SGHTA, FQGNSA. V dropped 4 bases and J dropped 2; count of bases not matched to a gene: 3. The CDR3, as DNA: TGTGCCAGCAGCTCCGGGACAGTCACAGATACGCAGTATTTT. It yields the protein CASSSGTVTDTQYF.

The V gene is TRBV19, the J gene TRBJ2-4, with D maybe TRBD2 (5 bases). CDR3 length: 17 amino acids. V shed 4 bases and J shed 2 bases, with 18 bases lying between them. Germline values: CDR1 LNHDA, CDR2 SQIVND (reference sequence). DNA for the CDR3: TGTGCCAGTAGTACCTCTGGAGGCGGCAGCACCAAAAACATTCAGTACTTC. Translated, it gives CASSTSGGGSTKNIQYF.

The count of this clone is one. The chain uses TRBV7-8 and TRBJ2-7, with 10 bases fitting TRBD2. The CDR3 totals 15 residues. Germline V lookup: CDR1 SGHVS, CDR2 FQNEAQ. Trimming at V came to 4 bases and at J to 0 bases, leaving 3 bases not matched to a gene. The CDR3 sequence is CASSWTSGGSYEQYF. The CDR3 DNA follows: TGTGCCAGCAGCTGGACTAGCGGAGGCTCCTACGAGCAGTACTTC. The full variable domain, with the rest looked up from reference TRBV7-8 and TRBJ2-7, is GAGVSQSPRYKVAKRGQDVALRCDPISGHVSLFWYQQALGQGPEFLTYFQNEAQLDKSGLPSDRFFAERPEGSVSTLKIQRTQQEDSAVYLCASSWTSGGSYEQYFGPGTRLTVT.

This clone showed up just once. J is TRBJ2-3 and V is TRBV6-1, with D possibly matching TRBD2 (5 bases). There are 14 residues in the CDR3. Germline CDR1 MNHNS, CDR2 SASEGT. V was clipped by 3 bases and J by 0 bases, with 7 bases between them. CDR3 loop: CASSEERSTDTQYF. CDR3 DNA: TGTGCCAGCAGTGAGGAGCGGAGCACAGATACGCAGTATTTT.

This clone has more than one count but fewer than ten. The genes are TRBV15 and TRBJ1-6; TRBD1 might be the D (5 bases). In germline, CDR1 is LNHNV, CDR2 YYDKDF (reference sequence). CDR3 length equals 13 residues. V lost 5 bases and J lost 8, with 10 bases in between. CDR3 in amino acids: CATSPLRDSPLHF. The CDR3 DNA sequence: TGTGCCACCAGCCCTCTCAGGGATTCACCCCTCCACTTT. The variable domain in full, completed from reference TRBV15 and TRBJ1-6, reads DAMVIQNPRYQVTQFGKPVTLSCSQTLNHNVMYWYQQKSSQAPKLLFHYYDKDFNNEADTPDNFQSRRPNTSFCFLDIRSPGLGDTAMYLCATSPLRDSPLHFGNGTRLTVT.

The chain links TRBV14 to TRBJ2-1; 12 bases agree with TRBD1. The CDR3 extends over 16 amino acids. V lost 6 bases, J lost 5 bases, and 8 bases stayed unmatched. CDR1 and CDR2 from the germline V gene are SGHDN and FVKESK. The CDR3 bases are TGTGCCAGCAGTCCAACCGGGACAGGGGGCAACAATGAGCAGTTCTTC. This gives the protein CASSPTGTGGNNEQFF.

The genes are TRBV10-3 and TRBJ2-3; TRBD1 might be the D (5 bases). V lost 2 bases and J 2 bases, leaving 8 bases between the germline ends. Germline V CDR1 and CDR2: ENHRY, SYGVKD. The CDR3 consists of 14 residues. The CDR3 coding sequence is TGTGCCATCAGTGAGGCCAGGGCCACAGATACGCAGTATTTT. Its protein product is CAISEARATDTQYF.

The chain couples TRBV6-5 to TRBJ1-6; D gene unclear. V gave up 4 bases and J gave up 6 bases, with 16 bases separating them. Germline CDR1 MNHEY, CDR2 SVGAGI. This CDR3 is built from 16 residues. Here the CDR3 reads CASSLSAEGSNSPLHF. The CDR3 coding sequence is TGTGCCAGCAGTTTATCTGCCGAGGGATCTAATTCACCCCTCCACTTT.

This sequence joins TRBV5-1 and TRBJ2-5; TRBD1 aligns across 7 bases. Germline CDR1 SGHRS, CDR2 YFSETQ. The length of the CDR3 is 15 residues. The V segment lost 0 bases and the J segment 4 bases; nucleotides outside the gene matches: 6. CDR3 nucleotides: TGCGCCAGCAGCTTGGGGACAGGTGGAGGAGAGACCCAGTACTTC. It yields the protein CASSLGTGGGETQYF.

CDR3 amino acids: CASSPGQGARDTQYF. The CDR3 DNA sequence: TGCGCCAGCAGCCCGGGACAGGGGGCTAGAGATACGCAGTATTTT. The chain has TRBV5-1 and TRBJ2-3; 12 bases agree with TRBD1. Germline V gene data show CDR1 as SGHRS and CDR2 as YFSETQ. V lost 4 bases, J lost 5 bases, and 5 bases stayed unmatched. The CDR3 is 15 residues long. Full variable domain (missing parts from reference TRBV5-1 and TRBJ2-3): KAGVTQTPRYLIKTRGQQVTLSCSPISGHRSVSWYQQTPGQGLQFLFEYFSETQRNKGNFPGRFSGRQFSNSRSEMNVSTLELGDSALYLCASSPGQGARDTQYFGPGTRLTVL.

This chain uses TRBV9 with TRBJ2-7, with 7 nucleotides matching TRBD2. The V gene's germline CDR1 is SGDLS and CDR2 YYNGEE. V shed 0 bases and J 4 bases; nucleotides not matched to a gene: 7. The CDR3 consists of 15 residues. The CDR3 bases are TGTGCCAGCAGCGTAGCTTCGGCGGGGGTTTACGAGCAGTACTTC. Translating gives CASSVASAGVYEQYF.

This chain joins TRBV7-9 and TRBJ2-1; 9 bases map to TRBD2. V gave up 5 bases and J gave up 5 bases; unmatched junction bases: 13. The germline V gene has CDR1 SEHNR and CDR2 FQNEAQ (reference sequence). This CDR3 is 17 amino acids long. CDR3 sequence reads: CASSAAPLAGINNEQFF. The DNA of the CDR3 is TGTGCCAGCAGCGCTGCCCCCCTAGCGGGGATTAACAATGAGCAGTTCTTC.

The rearrangement uses TRBV29-1 and TRBJ2-2, with TRBD1 matching over 8 bases. The germline CDR1 and CDR2 sequences are SQVTM and ANQGSEA. V lost 4 bases and J lost 5; bases outside the gene matches: 3. The CDR3 extends over 13 amino acids. The CDR3 DNA is TGCAGCGTTGCCCAGGGGGCTACCGGGGAGCTGTTTTTT. Amino acid sequence: CSVAQGATGELFF.

V usage is TRBV18 and J usage is TRBJ2-6; D is undetermined. Per germline, CDR1 KGHSH and CDR2 LQKENI. Trimming stripped 2 bases from V and 0 bases from J, with 11 bases between. The CDR3 contains 17 residues. CDR3 residues: CASSPTSILSGANVLTF. DNA of the CDR3: TGTGCCAGCTCACCAACGTCTATACTCTCTGGGGCCAACGTCCTGACTTTC. The entire variable domain, with the rest obtained from reference TRBV18 and TRBJ2-6, is as follows: NAGVMQNPRHLVRRRGQEARLRCSPMKGHSHVYWYRQLPEEGLKFMVYLQKENIIDESGMPKERFSAEFPKEGPSILRIQQVVRGDSAAYFCASSPTSILSGANVLTFGAGSRLTVL.

This chain joins TRBV30 and TRBJ2-5, with a weak D call TRBD1 (6 bases). CDR3 length equals 13 residues. Trimming removed 3 bases from V and 4 bases from J, with 12 bases in between. The germline V gene encodes CDR1 GTSNPN and CDR2 SVGIG (reference sequence). CDR3 sequence: CAWSQGWGETQYF. The DNA for the CDR3 is TGTGCCTGGAGCCAGGGGTGGGGAGAGACCCAGTACTTC. Supplemented by reference TRBV30 and TRBJ2-5, the full variable domain reads SQTIHQWPATLVQPVGSPLSLECTVEGTSNPNLYWYRQAAGRGLQLLFYSVGIGQISSEVPQNLSASRPQDRQFILSSKKLLLSDSGFYLCAWSQGWGETQYFGPGTRLLVL.

V is TRBV5-4 and J is TRBJ2-5, with D unresolved. The germline V gene has CDR1 SGHNT and CDR2 YYREEE (reference sequence). V was clipped by 3 bases and J by 1 base, with 19 bases between them. This CDR3 is 17 amino acids long. The CDR3 DNA is TGTGCCAGCAGCTGGCGGAGCCCCCGGCCGATCCAAGAGACCCAGTACTTC. It yields the protein CASSWRSPRPIQETQYF.

The chain carries TRBV7-9 and TRBJ1-2, with a tentative D call TRBD1 (5 bases). The V gene lost 0 bases and the J gene lost 3 bases, with 11 bases spanning the gap. Germline V gene lookup returns CDR1 SEHNR and CDR2 FQNEAQ (reference sequence). The CDR3 runs to 15 residues. CDR3 sequence reads: CASSLAEQVDYGYTF. As DNA, the CDR3 is TGTGCCAGCAGCTTAGCGGAACAGGTGGACTATGGCTACACCTTC.

The chain couples TRBV5-5 to TRBJ1-4, with 8 bases lining up with TRBD1. Germline V gene data show CDR1 as SGHKS and CDR2 as YYEKEE (reference sequence). Trimming removed 5 bases from V and 6 bases from J; junction bases left unmatched: 9. The CDR3 runs to 15 residues. As DNA, the CDR3 is TGTGCCAGCAGTTACCAGGGGGCCCCGGATGAAAAACTGTTTTTT. It is translated as CASSYQGAPDEKLFF.